This entry lists 25 T cell receptor beta chains sequenced from one sample in a study of T cell repertoires in cytomegalovirus infection. These receptors lack a known antigen. Via MiXCR, TCRdb re-called the reads, giving one row per CDR3 protein. The sample carries roughly 87,000 distinct CDR3 sequences, less than 30% recorded once. The sample consisted of CD8+ T cells from cultured PBMCs, taken from culture after CMV antigen stimulation. Receptors were obtained from a human donor in good health (CMV status not recorded). Some clones in this sample may be carry-over from other donors' samples.

This clonotype was detected ten times or more. The CDR3 region has the DNA TGTGCCAGCAGCTTAGCGACCACAGGGGAGGGAACTGAAGCTTTCTTT. It yields the protein CASSLATTGEGTEAFF. The rearrangement links TRBV7-2 to TRBJ1-1; TRBD1 agrees at 7 bases. Trimming took 0 bases from V and 5 from J; bases not matched to a gene: 9. In germline, CDR1 is SGHTA, CDR2 FQGNSA. This CDR3 is built from 16 residues.

The chain joins TRBV15 to TRBJ1-4, with a tentative D call TRBD1 (6 bases). The V and J ends lost 4 bases and 7 bases respectively, with 19 bases between them. Germline V CDR1 and CDR2: LNHNV, YYDKDF (reference sequence). The CDR3 spans 16 residues. The CDR3, as DNA: TGTGCCACCAGCACCTATTCGACAGGCTTACGTGAAAAACTGTTTTTT. This gives the protein CATSTYSTGLREKLFF.

The rearrangement joins TRBV4-1 to TRBJ1-1; D ambiguous. CDR3 length equals 13 residues. Germline assignment: CDR1 MGHRA and CDR2 YSYEKL. V was clipped by 2 bases and J by 3 bases, with 7 bases between them. For the CDR3, the DNA is TGCGCCAGCAGCCAATTTAGAGACACTGAAGCTTTCTTT. It encodes CASSQFRDTEAFF.

The rearrangement joins TRBV28 to TRBJ2-3; either TRBD1 or TRBD2 may fit D (5 bases each). Trimming removed 5 bases at V and 1 base at J, with 10 bases between. The CDR3 loop spans 14 amino acids. Germline CDR1 and CDR2: MDHEN and SYDVKM. As DNA, the CDR3 is TGTGCCAGCAGTATGAAGGGACGCACAGATACGCAGTATTTT. The encoded protein is CASSMKGRTDTQYF.

The chain uses TRBV27 and TRBJ2-7; D possibly corresponds to TRBD1 (5 bases). CDR1 is MNHEY and CDR2 is SMNVEV in the germline V gene (reference sequence). The CDR3 has 12 amino acids. Trimming took 5 bases from V and 3 from J, leaving 8 bases between them. The CDR3 sequence is CASSRQGYEQYF. In DNA, the CDR3 is TGTGCCAGCAGTCGTCAGGGCTACGAGCAGTACTTC.

The chain joins TRBV6-1 to TRBJ2-2, with 11 bases fitting TRBD1. Losses at the gene ends were 5 bases for V and 4 bases for J; bases not matched to a gene: 3. This CDR3 spans 15 amino acids. CDR1 is MNHNS, CDR2 SASEGT, per germline. CDR3 amino acids: CASSPDRGLTGELFF. CDR3 bases: TGTGCCAGCAGTCCGGACAGGGGGCTCACCGGGGAGCTGTTTTTT.

This chain joins TRBV7-8 and TRBJ1-1; D gene ambiguous. Trimming removed 4 bases from V and 3 bases from J, with 9 bases in between. Germline V gene data show CDR1 as SGHVS and CDR2 as FQNEAQ. The CDR3 extends over 13 amino acids. The CDR3 loop reads CASSYGVDTEAFF. CDR3 nucleotides: TGTGCCAGCAGCTATGGAGTGGACACTGAAGCTTTCTTT.

This chain joins TRBV12-3 or TRBV12-4 and TRBJ2-2; no reliable D call. V lost 0 bases and J lost 14, with 10 bases in between. This CDR3 has 12 residues. DNA of the CDR3: TGTGCCAGCAGTTTAGCGGGTGGGGTCCTGTTTTTT. It specifies CASSLAGGVLFF.

The table lists this clonotype with many counts. The chain links TRBV5-6 to TRBJ1-3, with D possibly TRBD1 on 5 matching bases. Germline CDR1 reads SGHDT; CDR2 reads YYEEEE. Trimming shortened V by 5 bases and J by 3 bases, and 15 bases separated the two germline ends. The CDR3 has 15 residues. The CDR3 protein is CASSLWQGLGNTIYF. The DNA of the CDR3 is TGTGCCAGCAGTCTATGGCAGGGCCTTGGAAACACCATATATTTT.

The table lists this clonotype with many counts. This chain links TRBV12-3 or TRBV12-4 with TRBJ2-3; D possibly corresponds to TRBD2 (5 bases). V was pared by 3 bases and J by 2 bases, with 12 bases between. CDR3 length: 15 residues. CDR3 residues: CASSFGRTITDTQYF. Written as DNA, the CDR3 is TGTGCCAGCAGTTTTGGGAGAACTATCACAGATACGCAGTATTTT.

This clonotype has a count of ten or more. This sequence joins TRBV2 and TRBJ1-2; 7 bases map to TRBD1. CDR3 size: 14 residues. J was trimmed by 4 bases and V by 1 base; bases with no gene match: 3. The germline CDR1 and CDR2 sequences are SNHLY and FYNNEI. CDR3 region: CASSEVQGTYGYTF. The CDR3, as DNA: TGTGCCAGCAGTGAAGTACAGGGGACCTATGGCTACACCTTC.

This clonotype showed up just a few times. The chain carries TRBV23-1 and TRBJ2-2; tentatively, D is TRBD2 (5 bases). TRBV23-1 is labeled an ORF, and its function is uncertain. V shed 3 bases and J shed 6 bases, with 17 bases lying between them. This CDR3 is 16 amino acids long. The CDR3 region is CASSHAAGQEAGELFF. CDR3 nucleotides: TGCGCCAGCAGTCATGCGGCTGGCCAGGAGGCCGGGGAGCTGTTTTTT.

This clonotype was found many times. The J gene is TRBJ1-6, the V gene TRBV25-1; D ambiguous. The V gene's germline CDR1 is MGHDK and CDR2 SYGVNS. This CDR3 comprises 14 residues. V dropped 8 bases and J dropped 0 bases, with 8 bases sitting between them. In DNA form, the CDR3 reads TGTGCCAGCTGCATGAGCTCCTATAATTCACCCCTCCACTTT. Translating it yields CASCMSSYNSPLHF. Supplemented by reference TRBV25-1 and TRBJ1-6, the full variable domain reads EADIYQTPRYLVIGTGKKITLECSQTMGHDKMYWYQQDPGMELHLIHYSYGVNSTEKGDLSSESTVSRIRTEHFPLTLESARPSHTSQYLCASCMSSYNSPLHFGNGTRLTVT.

This clonotype was picked up many times. The chain uses TRBV7-9 and TRBJ2-5; the match to TRBD1 covers 9 bases. V lost 5 bases to trimming and J lost 5 bases; unmatched junction nucleotides: 9. The germline V gene has CDR1 SEHNR and CDR2 FQNEAQ (reference sequence). CDR3 length: 15 amino acids. The CDR3 is CASSRGQGSGETQYF. CDR3 coding DNA: TGTGCCAGCAGCCGGGGACAGGGCTCAGGGGAGACCCAGTACTTC.

This clonotype has only a few counts. V and J are TRBV6-2 or TRBV6-3 and TRBJ1-1; D is undetermined. The CDR3 is 13 residues long. The V end lost 5 bases, the J end lost 4 bases, and 11 bases lay between the germline ends. Per germline, CDR1 MNHEY and CDR2 SVGEGT. Here the CDR3 reads CASSLSSGTEAFF. Written as DNA, the CDR3 is TGTGCCAGCAGTCTATCCAGTGGCACTGAAGCTTTCTTT.

V and J are TRBV7-6 and TRBJ1-5; TRBD1 matches at 8 bases. The germline gives CDR1 SGHVS, CDR2 FNYEAQ. The junction had 9 bases not matched to a gene; V was cut back by 5 bases and J by 9 bases. The length of the CDR3 is 14 residues. CDR3 protein: CASSASTGTGPQHF. CDR3 in DNA: TGTGCCAGCAGCGCCTCTACAGGGACAGGGCCCCAGCATTTT.

The V call is TRBV28, the J call TRBJ1-2; D is ambiguous. CDR1 is MDHEN, CDR2 SYDVKM, per germline. V lost 4 bases to trimming and J lost 3 bases, with 18 bases between them. The length of the CDR3 is 16 residues. CDR3 bases: TGTGCCAGCAGTTCATCCCCACAGTTCTCGGACTATGGCTACACCTTC. This sequence encodes CASSSSPQFSDYGYTF.

This clonotype was observed at least ten times. The CDR3 DNA reads TGTGCCAGCAGTTTAAGGGCGGGGGCCGTTTTCACAGATACGCAGTATTTT. This sequence encodes CASSLRAGAVFTDTQYF. The rearrangement joins TRBV28 to TRBJ2-3, with a possible D match to TRBD2 (7 bases). V lost 2 bases and J 2 bases, leaving 17 bases between the germline ends. The CDR3 has 17 amino acids. Per germline, CDR1 MDHEN and CDR2 SYDVKM.

CDR3 amino acids: CASSQVVEETQYF. CDR3 nucleotides: TGCGCCAGCAGCCAGGTGGTGGAAGAGACCCAGTACTTC. V is TRBV4-1 and J is TRBJ2-5; no clear D. V gave up 3 bases and J gave up 3 bases, with 8 bases separating them. The CDR3 length is 13 residues. The V gene's germline CDR1 is MGHRA and CDR2 YSYEKL.

Ten or more counts support this clonotype. The rearrangement joins TRBV4-2 to TRBJ2-3; 11 bases map to TRBD2. The germline gives CDR1 LGHNA, CDR2 YNFKEQ. The CDR3 covers 17 residues. V was clipped by 6 bases and J by 0 bases; unmatched bases: 8. The CDR3 DNA sequence: TGTGCCAGCAGGAATCTAGCGGGGGGCCCTAGCACAGATACGCAGTATTTT. Translating gives CASRNLAGGPSTDTQYF.

Ten or more counts support this clonotype. This chain connects TRBV19 to TRBJ2-2, with a possible D match to TRBD1 (6 bases). Germline CDR1 is LNHDA and CDR2 is SQIVND (reference sequence). The CDR3 consists of 14 residues. Trimming pared 7 bases from V and 7 bases from J, leaving 16 bases between. The CDR3 coding sequence is TGTGCCAGTATCCTGACAGGCAAGGGCGGGGAGCTGTTTTTT. It codes for CASILTGKGGELFF.

J is TRBJ1-1 and V is TRBV7-4, with TRBD1 matching over 12 bases. After removal of 8 bases from V and 11 bases from J, the junction contained 12 bases not matched to a gene. This CDR3 has 14 residues. Germline CDR1 and CDR2: SGHVT and SQSDAQ. The CDR3 DNA reads TGTGCCAGCGGCCCGGGGACAGGGGGCTTAGTTGCTTTCTTT. It codes for CASGPGTGGLVAFF.

The table lists this clonotype with many counts. The chain couples TRBV7-8 to TRBJ1-5; D remains unclear. The V gene's germline CDR1 is SGHVS and CDR2 FQNEAQ. V was clipped by 1 base and J by 4 bases, with 8 bases between them. CDR3 length equals 14 residues. In nucleotides, the CDR3 is TGTGCCAGCAGCTTAGAGACACCGAATCAGCCCCAGCATTTT. Protein: CASSLETPNQPQHF. Together with reference TRBV7-8 and TRBJ1-5, the CDR3 gives the full variable domain: GAGVSQSPRYKVAKRGQDVALRCDPISGHVSLFWYQQALGQGPEFLTYFQNEAQLDKSGLPSDRFFAERPEGSVSTLKIQRTQQEDSAVYLCASSLETPNQPQHFGDGTRLSIL.

The genes are TRBV29-1 and TRBJ2-1; 10 nucleotides align to TRBD1. Germline V lookup: CDR1 SQVTM, CDR2 ANQGSEA. The CDR3 covers 16 residues. The V gene end was trimmed by 0 bases and the J gene end by 6 bases; junction bases not matched to a gene: 8. CDR3 coding DNA: TGCAGCGTTGAAGATCCTGACAGGGGGCCTTTCAATGAGCAGTTCTTC. Translated, it gives CSVEDPDRGPFNEQFF.

This clonotype was seen only a few times. The chain is built from TRBV2 and TRBJ1-2, with D tentatively TRBD1 (5 bases). In germline, CDR1 is SNHLY, CDR2 FYNNEI. This CDR3 has 15 amino acids. Trimming removed 2 bases at V and 3 bases at J, with 13 bases between. The CDR3 bases are TGTGCCAGCAGTGAATGGATGGGGGTGGACTATGGCTACACCTTC. Translating gives CASSEWMGVDYGYTF. The full variable domain, completed using reference TRBV2 and TRBJ1-2, is EPEVTQTPSHQVTQMGQEVILRCVPISNHLYFYWYRQILGQKVEFLVSFYNNEISEKSEIFDDQFSVERPDGSNFTLKIRSTKLEDSAMYFCASSEWMGVDYGYTFGSGTRLTVV.